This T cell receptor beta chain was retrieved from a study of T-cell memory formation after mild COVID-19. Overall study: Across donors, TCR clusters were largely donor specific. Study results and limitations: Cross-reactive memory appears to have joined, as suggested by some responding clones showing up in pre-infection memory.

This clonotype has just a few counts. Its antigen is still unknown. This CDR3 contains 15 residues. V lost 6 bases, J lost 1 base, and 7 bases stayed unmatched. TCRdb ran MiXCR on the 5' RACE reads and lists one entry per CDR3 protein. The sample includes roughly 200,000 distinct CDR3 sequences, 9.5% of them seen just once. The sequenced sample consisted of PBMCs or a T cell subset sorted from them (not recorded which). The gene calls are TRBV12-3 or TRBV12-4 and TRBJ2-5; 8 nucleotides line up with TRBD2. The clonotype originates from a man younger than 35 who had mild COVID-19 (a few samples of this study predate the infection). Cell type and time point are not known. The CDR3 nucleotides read TGTGCCAGCAGAGGGCGGGGGGCTGGCCAAGAGACCCAGTACTTC. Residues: CASRGRGAGQETQYF.